The rows below give T cell receptor beta chains drawn from one sample of a study of blood T cell repertoires in COVID-19. Some clones are missing from TCRdb's copy, which holds only in-frame ones; the method was immunoSEQ multiplex PCR. The sample has about 210,000 clones, approximately 84% seen once; the top ten hold 6% to 8.5%. Sequencing used peripheral blood. Every receptor here comes from a woman in her forties or fifties with active or convalescent COVID-19. Both conserved end residues are part of each CDR3. The D gene is left open where the match is weak. Expanded clones are given a class, and other clones once, few, many or no size at all.

d_gene: -; v_gene: TRBV7-2; abundance: -; j_gene: TRBJ1-1; CDR3nt: TGTGCCAGCAGCTTAGCGCATGGACTAGCTTTCTTT; CDR3aa: CASSLAHGLAFF
d_gene: -; v_gene: TRBV2; abundance: -; j_gene: TRBJ2-2; CDR3nt: TGTGCCAGCAGGAAGGGGCCCGGGGAGCTGTTTTTT; CDR3aa: CASRKGPGELFF
d_gene: TRBD2; v_gene: TRBV5-6; abundance: -; j_gene: TRBJ2-5; CDR3nt: TGTGCCAGCAGCGACGGGACTAGCTCCGGGATGGGGACCCAGTACTTC; CDR3aa: CASSDGTSSGMGTQYF
d_gene: TRBD1; v_gene: TRBV5-8; abundance: once; j_gene: TRBJ1-5; CDR3nt: TGTGCCAGCAGCAGGGAGGCCGGGACAGCCAGTCAGCCCCAGCATTTT; CDR3aa: CASSREAGTASQPQHF
d_gene: TRBD1; v_gene: TRBV6-5; abundance: -; j_gene: TRBJ1-3; CDR3nt: TGTGCCAGCAAGATACAGGGGACTGGAAACACCATATATTTT; CDR3aa: CASKIQGTGNTIYF
d_gene: TRBD1; v_gene: TRBV6-5; abundance: -; j_gene: TRBJ1-5; CDR3nt: TGTGCCAGCAGTTGCCGGGACAGGGGGGCTCAGCCCCAGCATTTT; CDR3aa: CASSCRDRGAQPQHF
d_gene: -; v_gene: TRBV2; abundance: -; j_gene: TRBJ1-2; CDR3nt: TGTGCCAGCAGTGATCTTAGTAGCAGCTATGGCTACACCTTC; CDR3aa: CASSDLSSSYGYTF
d_gene: -; v_gene: TRBV11-1; abundance: few; j_gene: TRBJ1-2; CDR3nt: TGTGCCAGCAGCTTGACAGGAGCCAAAGGCTACACCTTC; CDR3aa: CASSLTGAKGYTF
d_gene: TRBD1; v_gene: TRBV12-3/TRBV12-4; abundance: -; j_gene: TRBJ1-2; CDR3nt: TGTGCCAGCAGTTTAAACCAGGGGGCTGGCTACACCTTC; CDR3aa: CASSLNQGAGYTF
d_gene: -; v_gene: TRBV6-1; abundance: -; j_gene: TRBJ2-1; CDR3nt: TGTGCCAGCAGTGAATGGGGCCGAGGAGATGAGCAGTTCTTC; CDR3aa: CASSEWGRGDEQFF
d_gene: TRBD2; v_gene: TRBV7-2; abundance: -; j_gene: TRBJ2-3; CDR3nt: TGTGCCAGCACCATAAGACTAGCGGCGCAGTATTTT; CDR3aa: CASTIRLAAQYF
d_gene: -; v_gene: TRBV15; abundance: -; j_gene: TRBJ1-2; CDR3nt: TGTGCCACCAGCACCGTTCGGACAGAAAACTATGGCTACACCTTC; CDR3aa: CATSTVRTENYGYTF
d_gene: -; v_gene: TRBV18; abundance: -; j_gene: TRBJ2-7; CDR3nt: TGTGCCAGCTCCCCCCCGGGGGTCGACGAGCAGTACTTC; CDR3aa: CASSPPGVDEQYF
d_gene: TRBD1; v_gene: TRBV7-2; abundance: -; j_gene: TRBJ1-2; CDR3nt: TGTGCCAGCAGCTTAGGGACAGGGGGGGACTATGGCTACACCTTC; CDR3aa: CASSLGTGGDYGYTF
d_gene: TRBD2; v_gene: TRBV5-1; abundance: -; j_gene: TRBJ2-3; CDR3nt: TGCGCCAGCAGCCCCCAATGGGCTAGCGGTAGCACAGATACGCAGTATTTT; CDR3aa: CASSPQWASGSTDTQYF
d_gene: TRBD1; v_gene: TRBV19; abundance: few; j_gene: TRBJ1-4; CDR3nt: TGTGCCGGCAGGGACAGGGCTGGTGAAAAACTGTTTTTT; CDR3aa: CAGRDRAGEKLFF